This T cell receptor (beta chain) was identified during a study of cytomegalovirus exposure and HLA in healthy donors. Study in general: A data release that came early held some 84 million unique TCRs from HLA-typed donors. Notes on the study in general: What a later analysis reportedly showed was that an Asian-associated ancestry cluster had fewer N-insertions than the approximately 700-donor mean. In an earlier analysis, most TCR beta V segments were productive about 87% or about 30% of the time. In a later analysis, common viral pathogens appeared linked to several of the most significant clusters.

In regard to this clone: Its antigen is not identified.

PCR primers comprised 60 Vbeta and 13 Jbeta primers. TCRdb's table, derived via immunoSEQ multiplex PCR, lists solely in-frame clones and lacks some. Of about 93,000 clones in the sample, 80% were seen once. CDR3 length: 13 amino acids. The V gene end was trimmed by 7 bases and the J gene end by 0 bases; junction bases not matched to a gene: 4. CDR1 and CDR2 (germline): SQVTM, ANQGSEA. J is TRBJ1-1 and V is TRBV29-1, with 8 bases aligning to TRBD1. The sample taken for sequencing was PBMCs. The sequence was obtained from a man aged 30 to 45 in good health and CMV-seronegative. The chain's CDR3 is CSAPDRVNTEAFF. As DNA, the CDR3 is TGCAGCGCTCCGGACAGGGTGAACACTGAAGCTTTCTTT.